The rows below give T cell receptor beta chains drawn from one sample of a study of shared clonotypes between healthy human individuals. Some clones are missing from TCRdb's copy, which holds only in-frame ones; the method was immunoSEQ multiplex PCR. The profile covers roughly 2,500,000 clones, with 93% appearing a single time and about 0.34% taken by the ten largest. Specimen: naive CD4+ T cells from PBMCs. These receptors were obtained from a man aged 18 to 29 in good health. Some clones in this sample may be carry-over from other donors' samples. The CDR3 runs from the conserved cysteine through the conserved F or W. The D gene is left open where the match is weak. Not every row has a clone size; where given, it reads once, few, many or a size class.

j_call cdr3_length v_call d_call clone_size cdr3_aa
TRBJ1-1 14 TRBV25-1 TRBD1 . CASRTTGVVTEAFF
TRBJ2-7 13 TRBV12-5 TRBD2 . CASVASGSYEQYF
TRBJ2-3 15 TRBV4-1 . . CASSQVGTTPDTQYF
TRBJ2-3 16 TRBV30 TRBD1 . CAWSVGTGTSTDTQYF
TRBJ2-2 14 TRBV13 . . CASSRGRNTGELFF
TRBJ2-7 17 TRBV4-2 . . CASSPQGDQGGPREQYF
TRBJ2-7 15 TRBV9 . . CASSVGLGETYEQYF
TRBJ1-2 14 TRBV10-3 . . CAISETQAHYGYTF
TRBJ2-2 16 TRBV5-6 TRBD2 . CASGSIAGRPVGELFF
TRBJ2-7 12 TRBV2 . . CASEGRSYEQYF
TRBJ1-2 11 TRBV7-2 . . CASSLEGGYTF
TRBJ2-5 16 TRBV2 TRBD1 . CASILQAGQGGETQYF
TRBJ1-2 15 TRBV4-3 . . CASSQGVQVFYGYTF
TRBJ1-1 13 TRBV6-1 . . CASSEGIRTEAFF
TRBJ1-2 15 TRBV7-2 TRBD1 . CASSLARGQGYGYTF
TRBJ1-2 14 TRBV6-5 TRBD1 . CASSYDRENYGYTF
TRBJ2-1 15 TRBV27 . once CASSLYGAGYNEQFF
TRBJ1-1 14 TRBV2 . . CASSGRVRDTEAFF
TRBJ2-7 13 TRBV5-1 . once CASSLRQGYEQYF
TRBJ2-5 14 TRBV7-3 . . CASSLQAAAETQYF
TRBJ1-1 17 TRBV11-2 . . CASSERSPFRMNTEAFF
TRBJ1-2 15 TRBV28 . . CASRKPRGDFGGYTF